This TCR beta chain was observed in a study of blood T cells in healthy people across ages. The study, taken as a whole, reports: A greater number of naive CD4+ cells and higher diversity distinguished long-lived donors from aged donors. The fall in TCR beta diversity per million T cells was roughly linear with age. TCR beta diversity correlated strongly with naive T cell percentage.

This clonotype appeared many times. Its antigen is as yet unknown. The ends were cut back, 4 bases at V and 3 bases at J, with 5 bases in the middle. The CDR3 covers 11 residues. Germline V lookup: CDR1 SQVTM, CDR2 ANQGSEA. With a J-beta primer mix and a sample-barcoded 5' primer, a second PCR ran roughly 6 to 11 cycles. One entry per CDR3 protein results from TCRdb running MiXCR on the 5' RACE reads. The profile shows 800,000 to 950,000 distinct CDR3 sequences, roughly 34% of them singletons. V is TRBV29-1 and J is TRBJ2-3, with D possibly being TRBD2 (5 bases). This TCR came from a man between 18 and 35 years old in good health. Sample: blood. CDR3 loop: CSVAGTDTQYF. The CDR3 coding sequence is TGCAGCGTTGCGGGGACAGATACGCAGTATTTT.